The rows below give T cell receptor beta chains drawn from one sample of a study of blood T cell repertoires in COVID-19. Assay used: immunoSEQ multiplex PCR; TCRdb lists only in-frame clones, some missing. The data show about 160,000 clones, about 80% seen once. The sample taken for sequencing was PBMCs or T cells enriched from blood (not recorded which). Receptor source: a woman aged 60-75 years who had recovered from COVID-19. Both conserved end residues are part of each CDR3. D genes are given only for firm matches. Size tells how often a clone was seen (once, few, many) or the class of an expanded clone, and some rows leave it out.

clone_size	d_call	v_call	j_call	cdr3_aa	cdr3_nt
few	TRBD1	TRBV2	TRBJ1-4	CASRQGAGGEKLFF	TGTGCCAGCAGGCAGGGGGCGGGAGGGGAAAAACTGTTTTTT
-	-	TRBV30	TRBJ2-1	CAWSVTPGQFF	TGTGCCTGGAGTGTAACGCCGGGGCAGTTCTTC
-	TRBD1	TRBV30	TRBJ2-7	CAWSLGTATSYEQYF	TGTGCCTGGAGTCTAGGGACAGCGACCTCCTACGAGCAGTACTTC
many	TRBD2	TRBV11-2	TRBJ2-3	CASSLGPGGATDTQYF	TGTGCCAGCAGCTTGGGCCCGGGGGGGGCCACAGATACGCAGTATTTT
-	TRBD1	TRBV9	TRBJ1-2	CASSVYATGFYGYTF	TGTGCCAGCAGCGTTTACGCGACAGGGTTCTATGGCTACACCTTC
-	TRBD1	TRBV2	TRBJ2-5	CASGGQGQETQYF	TGTGCCAGCGGAGGACAGGGTCAAGAGACCCAGTACTTC
-	TRBD2	TRBV5-1	TRBJ2-3	CASSLSPTSGGPDTQYF	TGCGCCAGCAGCTTGTCCCCGACTAGCGGGGGGCCCGATACGCAGTATTTT
many	TRBD1	TRBV19	TRBJ1-2	CASSKGTGYSYGYTF	TGTGCCAGTAGTAAGGGGACAGGGTATAGCTATGGCTACACCTTC
-	TRBD2	TRBV18	TRBJ2-5	CASSPITKAGGLETQYF	TGTGCCAGCTCACCGATCACCAAGGCGGGGGGGCTGGAGACCCAGTACTTC
-	-	TRBV19	TRBJ2-1	CASTDRISSYNEQFF	TGTGCCAGTACTGACAGGATAAGCTCCTACAATGAGCAGTTCTTC
-	-	TRBV29-1	TRBJ1-2	CSVEGEAEGIYGYTF	TGCAGCGTTGAAGGGGAGGCAGAAGGGATTTATGGCTACACCTTC
few	-	TRBV10-3	TRBJ1-4	CAISDTGSNEKLFF	TGTGCCATCAGTGATACGGGTTCTAATGAAAAACTGTTTTTT
once	-	TRBV5-5	TRBJ1-1	CASSLWAGGDTEAFF	TGTGCCAGCAGCTTGTGGGCGGGTGGGGACACTGAAGCTTTCTTT
-	TRBD1	TRBV30	TRBJ1-1	CAWEQGAEAFF	TGTGCCTGGGAACAGGGGGCTGAAGCTTTCTTT
-	TRBD1	TRBV24-1	TRBJ1-2	CATSDPGQGDGYTF	TGTGCCACCAGTGATCCCGGACAGGGGGATGGCTACACCTTC
-	-	TRBV12-3/TRBV12-4	TRBJ1-1	CASSLEGNTEAFF	TGTGCCAGCAGCCTGGAGGGGAACACTGAAGCTTTCTTT
-	-	TRBV19	TRBJ1-2	CASRLIGVNYGYTF	TGTGCCAGTAGGTTAATCGGGGTTAACTATGGCTACACCTTC
-	TRBD2	TRBV5-1	TRBJ2-5	CASTSGGTPEETQYF	TGCGCCAGCACTAGCGGGGGTACCCCAGAGGAGACCCAGTACTTC
many	-	TRBV7-8	TRBJ1-6	CASSTRQNSPLHF	TGTGCCAGCAGCACCAGACAAAATTCACCCCTCCACTTT
once	TRBD1	TRBV7-2	TRBJ2-7	CASSTQTGGAYEQYF	TGTGCCAGCAGCACACAGACAGGGGGGGCCTACGAGCAGTACTTC
-	TRBD1	TRBV3-1/TRBV3-2	TRBJ1-6	CASSQAQGPGVYSPLHF	TGTGCCAGCAGCCAAGCACAGGGGCCCGGGGTATATTCACCCCTCCACTTT
-	-	TRBV13	TRBJ2-5	CASSLASQETQYF	TGTGCCAGCAGCTTAGCCAGCCAAGAGACCCAGTACTTC
-	TRBD1	TRBV11-2	TRBJ2-7	CASSLPGTVAYEQYF	TGTGCCAGCAGCTTACCCGGGACAGTTGCCTACGAGCAGTACTTC
-	-	TRBV4-2	TRBJ2-3	CASSHGTGLTDTQYF	TGTGCCAGCAGCCATGGGACTGGCCTCACAGATACGCAGTATTTT
-	TRBD1	TRBV6-1	TRBJ2-5	CASSGGQGLTHLQETQYF	TGTGCCAGCAGTGGGGGACAGGGACTAACTCACCTCCAAGAGACCCAGTACTTC
-	TRBD1	TRBV11-2	TRBJ1-1	CASSSRATGVTEAFF	TGTGCCAGCAGCTCTAGAGCGACAGGGGTCACTGAAGCTTTCTTT
-	-	TRBV12-3/TRBV12-4	TRBJ2-4	CASSIDTKNIQYF	TGTGCCAGCAGTATAGACACCAAAAACATTCAGTACTTC
-	-	TRBV29-1	TRBJ2-7	CSVVQGGYEQYF	TGCAGCGTTGTTCAGGGAGGCTACGAGCAGTACTTC
-	TRBD2	TRBV5-6	TRBJ2-3	CASSLLAGEGQYF	TGTGCCAGCAGCTTGCTAGCGGGGGAAGGGCAGTATTTT
-	TRBD1	TRBV5-1	TRBJ1-3	CASSSTGAGNTIYF	TGCGCCAGCAGCTCGACAGGGGCGGGAAACACCATATATTTT
few	TRBD1	TRBV6-1	TRBJ1-1	CASSESWTGGTEAFF	TGTGCCAGCAGTGAGTCCTGGACAGGGGGCACTGAAGCTTTCTTT
-	TRBD1	TRBV28	TRBJ1-2	CASSSDRAVLNSYGYTF	TGTGCCAGCAGCTCCGACAGGGCCGTACTTAACTCCTATGGCTACACCTTC
-	-	TRBV7-9	TRBJ2-5	CASSSSGTFQETQYF	TGTGCCAGCAGCTCCTCCGGGACATTCCAAGAGACCCAGTACTTC
-	-	TRBV6-6	TRBJ2-1	CASSYQGYNEQFF	TGTGCCAGCAGTTATCAGGGCTACAATGAGCAGTTCTTC
-	-	TRBV4-1	TRBJ1-1	CASSRGPLRMNTEAFF	TGCGCCAGCAGCCGGGGCCCTCTGAGAATGAACACTGAAGCTTTCTTT
once	TRBD2	TRBV3-1/TRBV3-2	TRBJ2-7	CASSQARGVFEQYF	TGTGCCAGCAGCCAAGCGCGGGGGGTTTTCGAGCAGTACTTC
-	-	TRBV14	TRBJ1-2	CASSQLPTGLDGYTF	TGTGCCAGCAGCCAACTCCCGACAGGCCTCGATGGCTACACCTTC
-	TRBD1	TRBV10-3	TRBJ1-2	CAISETGDYGYTF	TGTGCCATCAGTGAGACAGGGGACTATGGCTACACCTTC
-	TRBD2	TRBV11-2	TRBJ2-2	CASSSAGGPDTGELFF	TGTGCCAGCAGCTCGGCGGGGGGGCCAGACACCGGGGAGCTGTTTTTT
-	TRBD1	TRBV5-1	TRBJ1-6	CASSLGQGSSYNSPLHF	TGCGCCAGCAGCTTGGGACAGGGGAGCTCCTATAATTCACCCCTCCACTTT
-	TRBD2	TRBV2	TRBJ2-3	CASSPGGGARNTQYF	TGTGCCAGCAGTCCCGGCGGGGGGGCCCGGAATACGCAGTATTTT
-	TRBD1	TRBV5-1	TRBJ1-5	CASSFGTGRDQPQHF	TGCGCCAGCAGCTTCGGGACAGGGCGGGATCAGCCCCAGCATTTT
-	TRBD2	TRBV19	TRBJ2-5	CASSIGGGSQETQYF	TGTGCCAGTAGTATAGGGGGCGGGAGTCAAGAGACCCAGTACTTC
-	-	TRBV19	TRBJ1-2	CAIKAGEGGYTF	TGTGCCATTAAAGCAGGGGAGGGCGGCTACACCTTC
-	TRBD1	TRBV2	TRBJ2-7	CASSERGPWYEQYF	TGTGCCAGCAGTGAGAGGGGGCCATGGTACGAGCAGTACTTC
-	-	TRBV29-1	TRBJ2-2	CSVVYSGELFF	TGCAGCGTGGTGTACTCCGGGGAGCTGTTTTTT
-	-	TRBV9	TRBJ2-5	CASSDRDKETQYF	TGTGCCAGCAGCGACCGGGACAAGGAGACCCAGTACTTC
-	-	TRBV5-1	TRBJ1-5	CASSLPLRQANQPQHF	TGCGCCAGCAGCTTGCCCCTTAGACAGGCGAATCAGCCCCAGCATTTT
few	-	TRBV29-1	TRBJ2-5	CSALGRGETQYF	TGCAGCGCCCTGGGACGGGGGGAGACCCAGTACTTC
-	TRBD1	TRBV6-1	TRBJ1-2	CASSELSWTGRDGYTF	TGTGCCAGCAGTGAATTGAGTTGGACAGGGAGGGATGGCTACACCTTC
-	-	TRBV15	TRBJ1-2	CATSRDWEANYGYTF	TGTGCCACCAGCAGAGATTGGGAGGCTAACTATGGCTACACCTTC
-	-	TRBV19	TRBJ1-5	CASSITLLRQPQHF	TGTGCCAGTAGTATTACTTTACTTCGGCAGCCCCAGCATTTT
-	-	TRBV11-3	TRBJ2-1	CASSVYGGQNEQFF	TGTGCCAGCAGCGTATACGGGGGGCAGAATGAGCAGTTCTTC